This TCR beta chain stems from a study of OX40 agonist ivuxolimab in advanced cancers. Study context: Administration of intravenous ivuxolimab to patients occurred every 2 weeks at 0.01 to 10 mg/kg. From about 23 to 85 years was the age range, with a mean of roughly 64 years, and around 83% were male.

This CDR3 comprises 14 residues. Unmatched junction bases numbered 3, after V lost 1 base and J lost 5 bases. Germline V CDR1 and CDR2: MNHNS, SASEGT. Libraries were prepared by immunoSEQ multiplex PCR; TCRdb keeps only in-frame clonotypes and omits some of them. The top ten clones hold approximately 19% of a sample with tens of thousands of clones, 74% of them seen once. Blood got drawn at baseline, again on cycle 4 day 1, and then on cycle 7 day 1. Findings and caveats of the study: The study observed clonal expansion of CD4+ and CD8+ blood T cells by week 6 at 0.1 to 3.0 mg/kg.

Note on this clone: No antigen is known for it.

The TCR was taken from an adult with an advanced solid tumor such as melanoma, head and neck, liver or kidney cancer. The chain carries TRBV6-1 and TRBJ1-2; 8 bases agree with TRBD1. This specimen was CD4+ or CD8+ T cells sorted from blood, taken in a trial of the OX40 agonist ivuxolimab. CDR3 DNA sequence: TGTGCCAGCAGTGAAGAAGGACAGGGTTATGGCTACACCTTC. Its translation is CASSEEGQGYGYTF.